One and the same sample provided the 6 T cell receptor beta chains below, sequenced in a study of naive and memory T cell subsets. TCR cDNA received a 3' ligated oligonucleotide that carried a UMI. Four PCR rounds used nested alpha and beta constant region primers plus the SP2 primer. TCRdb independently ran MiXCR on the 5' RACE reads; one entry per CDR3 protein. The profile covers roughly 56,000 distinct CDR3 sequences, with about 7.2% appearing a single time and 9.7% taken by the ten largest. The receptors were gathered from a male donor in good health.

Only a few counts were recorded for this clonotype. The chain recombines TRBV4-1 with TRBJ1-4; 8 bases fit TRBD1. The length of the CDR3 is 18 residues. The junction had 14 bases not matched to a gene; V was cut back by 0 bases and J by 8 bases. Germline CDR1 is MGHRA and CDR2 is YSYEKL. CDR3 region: CASSQEETGDSVNEKLFF. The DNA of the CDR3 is TGCGCCAGCAGCCAAGAAGAGACAGGGGACAGCGTGAACGAAAAACTGTTTTTT.

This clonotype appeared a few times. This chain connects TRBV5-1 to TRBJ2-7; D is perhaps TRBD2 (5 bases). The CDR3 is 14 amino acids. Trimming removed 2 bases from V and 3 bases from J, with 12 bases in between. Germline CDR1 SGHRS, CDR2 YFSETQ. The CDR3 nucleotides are TGCGCCAGCAGCTTTGGTGGGAGTATCTACGAGCAGTACTTC. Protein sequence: CASSFGGSIYEQYF.

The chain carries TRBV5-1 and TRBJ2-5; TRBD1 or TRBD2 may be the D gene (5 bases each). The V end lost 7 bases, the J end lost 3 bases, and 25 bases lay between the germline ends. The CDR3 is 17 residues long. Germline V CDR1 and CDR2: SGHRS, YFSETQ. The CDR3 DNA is TGCGCCAGCGCCTTCCTCCCCGGGACGGTGGCGGAAGAGACCCAGTACTTC. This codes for CASAFLPGTVAEETQYF.

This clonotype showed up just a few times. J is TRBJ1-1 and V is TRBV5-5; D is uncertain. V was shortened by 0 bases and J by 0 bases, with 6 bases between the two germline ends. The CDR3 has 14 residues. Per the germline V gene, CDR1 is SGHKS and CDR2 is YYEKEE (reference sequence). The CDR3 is CASSLATVNTEAFF. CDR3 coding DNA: TGTGCCAGCAGCTTGGCGACGGTGAACACTGAAGCTTTCTTT.

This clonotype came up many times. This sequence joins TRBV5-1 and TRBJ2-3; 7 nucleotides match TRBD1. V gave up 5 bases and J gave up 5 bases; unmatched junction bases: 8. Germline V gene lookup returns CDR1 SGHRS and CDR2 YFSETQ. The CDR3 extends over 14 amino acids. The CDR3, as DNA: TGCGCCAGCAGTACAGACAGGGAAGTAGATACGCAGTATTTT. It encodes CASSTDREVDTQYF.

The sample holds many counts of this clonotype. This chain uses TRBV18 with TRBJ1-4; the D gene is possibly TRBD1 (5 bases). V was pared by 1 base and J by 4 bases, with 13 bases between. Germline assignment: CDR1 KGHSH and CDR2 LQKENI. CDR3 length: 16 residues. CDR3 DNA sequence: TGTGCCAGCTCACCACGTGGGGGACCCCTTAATGAAAAACTGTTTTTT. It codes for CASSPRGGPLNEKLFF.